Presented here are 9 T cell receptor beta chains from one specimen sequenced in a study of T cell repertoires in cytomegalovirus infection. TCRdb fed the reads into MiXCR, producing one record per CDR3 protein. The sample lists about 900,000 distinct CDR3 sequences, 31% seen once, with under 15% in the top ten. Which antigens these TCRs recognize remains unknown. The material sequenced was cultured CD8+ T cells from PBMCs, taken from culture after CMV antigen stimulation. Every receptor here comes from a human donor in good health (CMV status not recorded). Some clones in this sample may be carry-over from other donors' samples.

This chain connects TRBV6-6 to TRBJ2-2; weak D call: TRBD2 (6 bases). The CDR3 extends over 15 amino acids. Looked up from germline, CDR1 is MNHNY and CDR2 is SVGAGI (reference sequence). V lost 1 base and J 4 bases, leaving 10 bases between the germline ends. CDR3 nucleotide sequence: TGTGCCAGCAGTTACTTCCGGGGGAGCACCGGGGAGCTGTTTTTT. Translating it yields CASSYFRGSTGELFF.

There are many counts of this clonotype. The chain joins TRBV7-6 to TRBJ2-3, with 11 bases fitting TRBD1. V lost 5 bases, J lost 4 bases, and 8 bases stayed unmatched. The CDR3 has 16 amino acids. Germline lookup yields CDR1 SGHVS and CDR2 FNYEAQ. The CDR3 is CASSPGTGGLSDTQYF. The CDR3, as DNA: TGTGCCAGCAGCCCCGGGACAGGGGGTTTGTCAGATACGCAGTATTTT.

This clonotype was seen at least ten times. The chain is built from TRBV7-2 and TRBJ1-2, with TRBD1 as a possible D gene (5 bases). Trimming pared 5 bases from V and 6 bases from J, leaving 19 bases between. Germline V lookup: CDR1 SGHTA, CDR2 FQGNSA. The CDR3 is 15 amino acids. The chain's CDR3 is CASSPPAGKVNGYTF. CDR3 nucleotide sequence: TGTGCCAGCAGCCCGCCGGCAGGGAAAGTCAATGGCTACACCTTC.

The rearrangement uses TRBV6-6 and TRBJ2-3; 9 bases agree with TRBD2. The CDR3 runs to 17 residues. Germline CDR1 reads MNHNY; CDR2 reads SVGAGI (reference sequence). Trimming took 2 bases from V and 0 from J; bases not matched to a gene: 6. The DNA of the CDR3 is TGTGCCAGCAGTTACCCTAGCGGGGCCCTAAGCACAGATACGCAGTATTTT. Its protein is CASSYPSGALSTDTQYF.

This clonotype was detected only a few times. This chain's CDR3 is CASSLGAAGASSSYNEQFF. The CDR3 bases are TGTGCCAGCAGCTTAGGGGCAGCGGGGGCCTCCAGCTCCTACAATGAGCAGTTCTTC. This chain links TRBV7-4 with TRBJ2-1; 8 bases are shared with TRBD2. The CDR3 covers 19 residues. J gave up 0 bases and V 1 base, and 11 bases lay outside the gene matches. Germline-derived CDR1 and CDR2 are SGHVT and SQSDAQ.

V gene TRBV5-1 combines with J gene TRBJ2-1; D remains unclear. Trimming removed 4 bases from V and 0 bases from J, with 14 bases in between. Looked up from germline, CDR1 is SGHRS and CDR2 is YFSETQ. The CDR3 extends over 16 amino acids. DNA of the CDR3: TGCGCCAGCAGCGAACATGCAGGCAGCTCCTACAATGAGCAGTTCTTC. Its protein product is CASSEHAGSSYNEQFF.

The sample holds many counts of this clonotype. The V gene is TRBV6-1, the J gene TRBJ2-1; D may be TRBD1 or TRBD2 (5 bases each). Germline assignment: CDR1 MNHNS and CDR2 SASEGT. V lost 6 bases to trimming and J lost 2 bases, with 14 bases between them. The CDR3 covers 15 residues. CDR3 nucleotides: TGTGCCAGCAGGGAGGACATGTGGCCCTACAATGAGCAGTTCTTC. Encoded protein: CASREDMWPYNEQFF.

This clonotype turned up a few times. The rearrangement uses TRBV10-3 and TRBJ2-5; 9 bases are shared with TRBD2. The CDR3 covers 19 residues. Germline V gene data show CDR1 as ENHRY and CDR2 as SYGVKD. V lost 4 bases, J lost 5 bases, and 20 bases stayed unmatched. The DNA for the CDR3 is TGTGCCATCAGTGCCCCTATTAAGGATGCAGCGGGGGGTGCGGAGACCCAGTACTTC. It encodes CAISAPIKDAAGGAETQYF.

There are a few counts of this clonotype. This chain links TRBV5-4 with TRBJ2-6; D unresolved. Trimming left V 3 bases short and J 12 bases short, with 16 bases between. CDR3 length: 14 residues. The V gene's germline CDR1 is SGHNT and CDR2 YYREEE (reference sequence). The CDR3 sequence: CASSSDQQVSVLTF. The DNA of the CDR3 is TGTGCCAGCAGCTCCGACCAGCAAGTATCCGTCCTGACTTTC.